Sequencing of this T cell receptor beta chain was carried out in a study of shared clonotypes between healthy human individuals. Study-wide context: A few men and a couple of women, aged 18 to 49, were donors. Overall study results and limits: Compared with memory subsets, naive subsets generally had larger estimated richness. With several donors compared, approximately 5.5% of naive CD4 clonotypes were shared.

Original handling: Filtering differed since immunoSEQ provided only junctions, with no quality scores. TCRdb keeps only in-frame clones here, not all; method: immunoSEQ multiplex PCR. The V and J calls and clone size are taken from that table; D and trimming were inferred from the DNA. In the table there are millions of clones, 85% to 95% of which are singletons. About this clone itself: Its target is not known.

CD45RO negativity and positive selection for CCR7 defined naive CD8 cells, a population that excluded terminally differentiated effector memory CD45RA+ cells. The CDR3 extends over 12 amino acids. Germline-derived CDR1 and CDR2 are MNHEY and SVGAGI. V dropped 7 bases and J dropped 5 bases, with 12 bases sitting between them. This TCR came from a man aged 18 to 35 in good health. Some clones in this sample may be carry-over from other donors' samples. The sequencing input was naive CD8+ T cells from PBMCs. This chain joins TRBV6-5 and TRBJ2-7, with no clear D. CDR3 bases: TGTGCCAGCACCTCGGGCCGGAACGAGCAGTACTTC. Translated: CASTSGRNEQYF.